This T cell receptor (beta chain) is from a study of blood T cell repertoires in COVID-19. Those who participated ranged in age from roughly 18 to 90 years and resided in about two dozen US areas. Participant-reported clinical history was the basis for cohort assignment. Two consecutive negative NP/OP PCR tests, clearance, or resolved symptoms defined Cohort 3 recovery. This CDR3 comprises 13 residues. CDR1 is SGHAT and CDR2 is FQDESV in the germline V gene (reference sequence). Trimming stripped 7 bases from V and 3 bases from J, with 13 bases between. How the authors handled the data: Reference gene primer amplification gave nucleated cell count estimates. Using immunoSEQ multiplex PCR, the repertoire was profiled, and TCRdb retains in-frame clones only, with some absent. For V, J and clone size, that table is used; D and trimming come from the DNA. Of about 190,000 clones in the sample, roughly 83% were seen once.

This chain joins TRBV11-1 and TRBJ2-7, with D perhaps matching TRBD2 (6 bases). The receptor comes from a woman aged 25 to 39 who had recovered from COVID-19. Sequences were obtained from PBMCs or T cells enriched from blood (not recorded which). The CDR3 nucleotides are TGTGCCAGCAATTCGAGGCGGGGCTACGAGCAGTACTTC. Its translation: CASNSRRGYEQYF.